This TCR beta chain comes out of a study of early T cells in non-severe SARS-CoV-2 infection. About the study: It was bulk RNA from unsorted whole blood that was sequenced, and the chains were unpaired.

Study-wide findings and caveats: Matches to VDJdb favored anti-spike CD8 responses and missed private and CD4 specificities.

Attachment of unique molecular identifiers was made to individual cDNA molecules. Each CDR3 protein is one row after TCRdb ran MiXCR on the 5' RACE reads. The profile shows 70,000 or so distinct CDR3 sequences, roughly 9.1% of them singletons. Germline CDR1 is LGHDT and CDR2 is YNNKEL (reference sequence). The CDR3 consists of 15 residues. V lost 1 base and J 3 bases, leaving 11 bases between the germline ends. This clonotype was seen a few times. Its specificity is not known. The chain couples TRBV3-1 to TRBJ2-3; D may match TRBD1 or TRBD2 (6 bases each). The receptor comes from an adult who was a healthcare worker with PCR-confirmed SARS-CoV-2 infection or an uninfected control (not recorded which). The sample consisted of whole blood, taken at baseline. CDR3: CASSQGRDTTDTQYF. The DNA of the CDR3 is TGTGCCAGCAGCCAAGGGCGGGACACAACAGATACGCAGTATTTT.